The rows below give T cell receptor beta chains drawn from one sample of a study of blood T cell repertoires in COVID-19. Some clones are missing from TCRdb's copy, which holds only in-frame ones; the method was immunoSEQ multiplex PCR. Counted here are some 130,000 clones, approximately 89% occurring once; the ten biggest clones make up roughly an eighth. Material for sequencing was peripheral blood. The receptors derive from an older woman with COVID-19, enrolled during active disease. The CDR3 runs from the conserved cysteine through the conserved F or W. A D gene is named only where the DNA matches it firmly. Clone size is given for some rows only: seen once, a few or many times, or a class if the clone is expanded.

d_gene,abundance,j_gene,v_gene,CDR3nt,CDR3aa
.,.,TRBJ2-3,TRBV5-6,TGTGCCAGCAGGAGAGAACACAGGGCGGAAGATACGCAGTATTTT,CASRREHRAEDTQYF
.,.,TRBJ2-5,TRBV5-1,TGCGCCAGCAGCTTGGTGGTGGAGGGGAGGACCCAGTACTTC,CASSLVVEGRTQYF
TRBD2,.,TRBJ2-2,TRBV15,TGTGCCACCAACTGGGGGGGCACCGGGGAGCTGTTTTTT,CATNWGGTGELFF
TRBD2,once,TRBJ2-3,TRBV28,TGTGCCAGCAGTTCACCGGGACTAGCGAGTTTGGATACGCAGTATTTT,CASSSPGLASLDTQYF
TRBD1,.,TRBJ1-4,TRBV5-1,TGCGCCAGCAGCTTTTCGGGACAGGGGGCGCGGGAAAAACTGTTTTTT,CASSFSGQGAREKLFF
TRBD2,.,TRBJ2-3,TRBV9,TGTGCCAGCAGCTTCCGAGGGACTAGCGGGCGAGATACGCAGTATTTT,CASSFRGTSGRDTQYF
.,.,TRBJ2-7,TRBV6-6,TGTGCCAGCAGTTACATCCCGGGGTACGAGCAGTACTTC,CASSYIPGYEQYF
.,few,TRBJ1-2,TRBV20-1,TGCAGTGCTGTCAGGGGAGGCTACACCTTC,CSAVRGGYTF
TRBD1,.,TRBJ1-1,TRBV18,TGTGCCAGCGGACAGGGTAAAAACACTGAAGCTTTCTTT,CASGQGKNTEAFF
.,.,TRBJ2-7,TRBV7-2,TGTGCCAGCAGCTTTATTGGGGGCTGGGAGCAGTACTTC,CASSFIGGWEQYF
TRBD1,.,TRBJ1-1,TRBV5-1,TGCGCCACCACGGGAGGGGGCGAGGAGACTGAAGCTTTCTTT,CATTGGGEETEAFF
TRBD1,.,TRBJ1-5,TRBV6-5,TGTGCCAGCAGACCGACAGGGGGCTTCAATCAGCCCCAGCATTTT,CASRPTGGFNQPQHF
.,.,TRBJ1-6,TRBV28,TGTGCCAGCAGTTTGCCGCCGGGGTACGACAATTCACCCCTCCACTTT,CASSLPPGYDNSPLHF
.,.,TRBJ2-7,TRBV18,TGTGCCAGCTCACCAGTGGACAGAGCCTACGAGCAGTACTTC,CASSPVDRAYEQYF
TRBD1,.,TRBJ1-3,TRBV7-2,TGTGCCAGCAGCTACAGACAGGGAGCTGGAAACACCATATATTTT,CASSYRQGAGNTIYF
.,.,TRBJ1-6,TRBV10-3,TGTGCCATCAGTGAGTCGTGGGGCTTTGGTAATTCACCCCTCCACTTT,CAISESWGFGNSPLHF
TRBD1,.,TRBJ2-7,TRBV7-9,TGTGCCAGCAGCTTAGGGGCAGGGGGCGTCAACGAGCAGTACTTC,CASSLGAGGVNEQYF
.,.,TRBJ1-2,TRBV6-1,TGTGCCAGCAGTGAAGACGGCGGAAACTATGGCTACACCTTC,CASSEDGGNYGYTF
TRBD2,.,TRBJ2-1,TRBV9,TGTGCCAGCAGCGTAGCTAGCGGGGGCTACAATGAGCAGTTCTTC,CASSVASGGYNEQFF
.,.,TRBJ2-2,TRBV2,TGTGCCAGCAGTGAGGGGGCGGGAGCCGACACCGGGGAGCTGTTTTTT,CASSEGAGADTGELFF
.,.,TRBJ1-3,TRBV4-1,TGCGCCAGCAGCCACACAATGGGAAACACCATATATTTT,CASSHTMGNTIYF
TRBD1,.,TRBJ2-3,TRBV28,TGTGCCAGCACCCTCGACAGGGGTTCAGATACGCAGTATTTT,CASTLDRGSDTQYF
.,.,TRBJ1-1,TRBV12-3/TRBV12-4,TGTGCCAGCAGTTACACCGGGACTGAAGCTTTCTTT,CASSYTGTEAFF
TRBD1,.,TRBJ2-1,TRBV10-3,TGTGCCATCAGTCCTGGGACAGGGGGTAATGAGCAGTTCTTC,CAISPGTGGNEQFF
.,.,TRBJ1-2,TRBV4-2,TGTGCCAGCAGCCAAGAAAGGGAGGGCGGCTATGGCTACACCTTC,CASSQEREGGYGYTF
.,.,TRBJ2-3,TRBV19,TGTGCCAGTAGTATCCTACTTAGCACAGATACGCAGTATTTT,CASSILLSTDTQYF
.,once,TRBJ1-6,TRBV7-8,TGTGCCAGCAGCCTCAGACCGACCGGGGGGAGCTCCTATAATTCACCCCTCCACTTT,CASSLRPTGGSSYNSPLHF
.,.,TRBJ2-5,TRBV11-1,TGTGCCAGCAGCTTAGCGAGTCAGGGGGGCCGGGAGACCCAGTACTTC,CASSLASQGGRETQYF
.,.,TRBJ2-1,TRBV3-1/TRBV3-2,TGTGCCAGCAGCCAAGATGGCAGGGATGGGCCGAAGCAGTTCTTC,CASSQDGRDGPKQFF
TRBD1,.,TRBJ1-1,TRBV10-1,TGCGCCAGCAGCCCTCCCGGGACAGTTTATGCTTTCTTT,CASSPPGTVYAFF
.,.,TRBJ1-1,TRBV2,TGTGCCAGCAGCGACAGAAGGGGAACTGAAGCTTTCTTT,CASSDRRGTEAFF
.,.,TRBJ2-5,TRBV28,TGTGCCAGCAGTTCCCGGCCTGGCGGGGAGACCCAGTACTTC,CASSSRPGGETQYF
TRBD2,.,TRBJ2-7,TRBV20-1,TGCAGTGCTAGTTCCCCTAGCGGGGATTTGTACGAGCAGTACTTC,CSASSPSGDLYEQYF
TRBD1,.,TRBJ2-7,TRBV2,TGTGCCAGCAGTGTGGAACAGGGGTCCTACGAGCAGTACTTC,CASSVEQGSYEQYF
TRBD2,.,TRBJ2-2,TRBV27,TGTGCCAGCAGTAGACTAGCGGGGGGCCAGAACACCGGGGAGCTGTTTTTT,CASSRLAGGQNTGELFF
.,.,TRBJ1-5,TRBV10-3,TGTGCCACACAGACGGCTAGCAATCAGCCCCAGCATTTT,CATQTASNQPQHF
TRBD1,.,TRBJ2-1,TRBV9,TGTGCCAGCAGCGCTCGCGCGGGACAGGGGGCCAATGAGCAGTTCTTC,CASSARAGQGANEQFF
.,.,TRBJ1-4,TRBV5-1,TGCGCCAGCAGCTTGGCCGGAGGGCTTGAAAAACTGTTTTTT,CASSLAGGLEKLFF
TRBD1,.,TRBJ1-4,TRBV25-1,TGTGCCAGCAGTGAATGGGGGACAGGGGATGAAAAACTGTTTTTT,CASSEWGTGDEKLFF